Listed below are T cell receptor beta chains from one sample, sequenced in a study of shared clonotypes between healthy human individuals. Libraries were prepared by immunoSEQ multiplex PCR; TCRdb keeps only in-frame clonotypes and omits some of them. Seen here are about 520,000 clones, around 73% observed once, and the top ten hold 9.5% to 15%. Sequencing was carried out using PBMCs. The receptor set was obtained from a woman aged 35 to 49 in good health. Some clones in this sample may be carry-over from other donors' samples. Both conserved end residues are part of each CDR3. A D gene is named only where the DNA matches it firmly. Clone size is not always given. Where it is, it says once, few, many or a class for expanded clones.

V gene: TRBV9
J gene: TRBJ2-5
D gene: TRBD2
clone size: .
CDR3 DNA: TGTGCCAGCAGCCCCCTCGCGGGAGGTAGTGAGACCCAGTACTTC
CDR3 protein: CASSPLAGGSETQYF

V gene: TRBV5-1
J gene: TRBJ1-1
D gene: .
clone size: .
CDR3 DNA: TGCGCCAGCAGCCCAAAGACAGGAATGAACACTGAAGCTTTCTTT
CDR3 protein: CASSPKTGMNTEAFF

V gene: TRBV9
J gene: TRBJ2-3
D gene: .
clone size: .
CDR3 DNA: TGTGCCAGCAGCGACAGGGGCACAGATACGCAGTATTTT
CDR3 protein: CASSDRGTDTQYF

V gene: TRBV29-1
J gene: TRBJ1-1
D gene: .
clone size: .
CDR3 DNA: TGCAGCCTAAGCCGGGGACTTCTGAACACTGAAGCTTTCTTT
CDR3 protein: CSLSRGLLNTEAFF

V gene: TRBV7-9
J gene: TRBJ2-3
D gene: .
clone size: .
CDR3 DNA: TGTGCCAGCAGCTTAGCAGGGGGCACAGATACGCAGTATTTT
CDR3 protein: CASSLAGGTDTQYF

V gene: TRBV19
J gene: TRBJ2-1
D gene: .
clone size: .
CDR3 DNA: TGTGCCAGTAGTACGAGCGGGTACTCCTACAATGAGCAGTTCTTC
CDR3 protein: CASSTSGYSYNEQFF

V gene: TRBV6-6
J gene: TRBJ2-3
D gene: TRBD2
clone size: many
CDR3 DNA: TGTGCCAGCAGTTACGGGGCGGGAGGGCCCACAGATACGCAGTATTTT
CDR3 protein: CASSYGAGGPTDTQYF

V gene: TRBV7-8
J gene: TRBJ1-2
D gene: TRBD1
clone size: .
CDR3 DNA: TGTGCCAGCAGCCCTGGGACAGGGGCTGGCTACACCTTC
CDR3 protein: CASSPGTGAGYTF

V gene: TRBV4-1
J gene: TRBJ1-2
D gene: TRBD1
clone size: .
CDR3 DNA: TGCGCCAGCAGCCATCGCCCAGGACAGGGTGGCTATGGCTACACCTTC
CDR3 protein: CASSHRPGQGGYGYTF

V gene: TRBV11-2
J gene: TRBJ2-7
D gene: .
clone size: .
CDR3 DNA: TGTGCCAGCAGCCCAAGGAGGGAAAACGAGCAGTACTTC
CDR3 protein: CASSPRRENEQYF

V gene: TRBV7-8
J gene: TRBJ1-1
D gene: .
clone size: .
CDR3 DNA: TGTGCCAGCAGCCCCCGCGGCCATGGGGGTGAAGCTTTCTTT
CDR3 protein: CASSPRGHGGEAFF

V gene: TRBV5-1
J gene: TRBJ2-5
D gene: TRBD2
clone size: .
CDR3 DNA: TGCGCCAGCAGTATCGGGACTAGCGGGAGTTACCAAGAGACCCAGTACTTC
CDR3 protein: CASSIGTSGSYQETQYF

V gene: TRBV27
J gene: TRBJ1-2
D gene: TRBD1
clone size: once
CDR3 DNA: TGTGCCAGCAGCCGAAACAGGGGCGGGAACTATGGCTACACCTTC
CDR3 protein: CASSRNRGGNYGYTF